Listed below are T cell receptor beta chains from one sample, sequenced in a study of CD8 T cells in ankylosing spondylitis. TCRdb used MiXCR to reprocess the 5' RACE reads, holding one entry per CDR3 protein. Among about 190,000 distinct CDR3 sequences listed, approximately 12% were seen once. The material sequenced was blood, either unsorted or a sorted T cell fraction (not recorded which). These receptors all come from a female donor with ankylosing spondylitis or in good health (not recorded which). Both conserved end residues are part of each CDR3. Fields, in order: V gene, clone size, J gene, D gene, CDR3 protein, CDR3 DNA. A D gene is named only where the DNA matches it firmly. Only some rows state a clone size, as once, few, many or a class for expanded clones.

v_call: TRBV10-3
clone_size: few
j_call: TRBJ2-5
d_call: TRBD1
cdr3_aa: CAISTQQGEETQYF
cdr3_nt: TGTGCCATCAGCACTCAACAGGGGGAGGAGACCCAGTACTTC

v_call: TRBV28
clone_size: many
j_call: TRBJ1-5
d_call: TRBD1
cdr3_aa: CATQQGGLVQPQHF
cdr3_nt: TGTGCCACTCAACAAGGGGGCTTGGTTCAGCCCCAGCATTTT

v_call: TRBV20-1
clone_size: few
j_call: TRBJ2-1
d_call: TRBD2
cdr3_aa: CSAPAGGRDNEQFF
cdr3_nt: TGCAGTGCTCCAGCGGGAGGGCGGGACAATGAGCAGTTCTTC

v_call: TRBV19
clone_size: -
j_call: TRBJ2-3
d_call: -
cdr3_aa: CASSRVSSTDTQYF
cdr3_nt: TGTGCCAGTAGTCGGGTATCGTCCACAGATACGCAGTATTTT

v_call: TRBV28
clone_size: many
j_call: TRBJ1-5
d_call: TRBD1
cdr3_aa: CASSFPRDRANWNQPQHF
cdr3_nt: TGTGCCAGCAGTTTTCCCCGGGACAGGGCAAATTGGAATCAGCCCCAGCATTTT

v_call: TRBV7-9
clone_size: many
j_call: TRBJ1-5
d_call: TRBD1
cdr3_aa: CASSRDRGKKQPQHF
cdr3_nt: TGTGCCAGCAGCCGGGACAGGGGAAAAAAGCAGCCCCAGCATTTT

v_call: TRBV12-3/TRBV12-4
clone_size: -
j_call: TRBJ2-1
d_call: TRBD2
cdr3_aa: CASSAAGGEQFF
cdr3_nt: TGTGCCAGCAGTGCCGCGGGGGGGGAGCAGTTCTTC

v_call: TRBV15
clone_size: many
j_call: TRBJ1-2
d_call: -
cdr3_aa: CATSALRDGYTF
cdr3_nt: TGTGCCACCAGCGCTCTCAGGGACGGCTACACCTTC

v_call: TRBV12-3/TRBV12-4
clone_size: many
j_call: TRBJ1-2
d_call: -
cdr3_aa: CASSITRATYGYTF
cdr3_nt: TGTGCCAGCAGCATAACCAGGGCGACCTATGGCTACACCTTC

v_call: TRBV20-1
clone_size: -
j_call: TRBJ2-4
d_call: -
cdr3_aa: CSEEILAKNIQYF
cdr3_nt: TGCAGTGAGGAGATTCTAGCCAAAAACATTCAGTACTTC

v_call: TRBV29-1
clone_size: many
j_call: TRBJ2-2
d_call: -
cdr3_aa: CSVGQQNTGELFF
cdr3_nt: TGCAGCGTTGGACAGCAAAACACCGGGGAGCTGTTTTTT

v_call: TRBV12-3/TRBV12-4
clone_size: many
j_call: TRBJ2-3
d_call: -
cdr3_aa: CASSFGPLQYF
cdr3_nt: TGTGCCAGCAGTTTCGGGCCTCTTCAGTATTTT

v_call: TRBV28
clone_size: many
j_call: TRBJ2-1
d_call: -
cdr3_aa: CASSPGRGVTYNEQFF
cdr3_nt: TGTGCCAGCAGTCCGGGACGGGGCGTAACCTACAATGAGCAGTTCTTC

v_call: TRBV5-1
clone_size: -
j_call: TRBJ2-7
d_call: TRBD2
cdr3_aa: CASSLAGGIEQYF
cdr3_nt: TGCGCCAGCAGCTTGGCCGGGGGGATTGAGCAGTACTTC

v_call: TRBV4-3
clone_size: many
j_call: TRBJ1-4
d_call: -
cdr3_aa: CASSRTRVPNEKLFF
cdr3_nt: TGCGCCAGCAGCCGCACCCGGGTACCTAATGAAAAACTGTTTTTT

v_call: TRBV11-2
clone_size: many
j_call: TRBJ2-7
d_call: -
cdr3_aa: CASRFMGETEYF
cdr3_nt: TGTGCCAGCAGGTTTATGGGGGAAACTGAGTACTTC

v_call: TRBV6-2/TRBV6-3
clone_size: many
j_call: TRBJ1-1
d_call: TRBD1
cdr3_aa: CASRPKTGGWYRAFF
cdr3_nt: TGTGCCAGCAGACCCAAGACAGGGGGATGGTATCGTGCTTTCTTT

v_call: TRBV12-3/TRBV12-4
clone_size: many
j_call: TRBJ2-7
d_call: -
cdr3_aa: CASSSSQVTQYF
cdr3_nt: TGTGCCAGCAGTTCCTCCCAGGTAACGCAGTACTTC

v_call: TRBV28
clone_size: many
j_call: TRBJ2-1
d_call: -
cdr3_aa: CASSWGRNEQFF
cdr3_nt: TGTGCCAGCAGTTGGGGGAGAAATGAGCAGTTCTTC

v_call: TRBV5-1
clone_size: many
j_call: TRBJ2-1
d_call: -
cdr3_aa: CASRWIGEEGEQFF
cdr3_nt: TGCGCCAGCAGGTGGATTGGGGAGGAAGGTGAGCAGTTCTTC

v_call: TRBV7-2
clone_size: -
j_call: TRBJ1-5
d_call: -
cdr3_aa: CASSPGSQPQHF
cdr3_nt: TGTGCCAGCAGCCCGGGGTCCCAGCCCCAGCATTTT

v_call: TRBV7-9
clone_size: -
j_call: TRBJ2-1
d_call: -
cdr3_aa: CASSFLATSYNEQFF
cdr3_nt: TGTGCCAGCAGCTTTCTGGCGACTTCCTACAATGAGCAGTTCTTC

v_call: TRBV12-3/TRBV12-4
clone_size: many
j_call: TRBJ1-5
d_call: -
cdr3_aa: CASSLGPLGQPQHF
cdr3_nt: TGTGCCAGCAGCTTAGGCCCTCTAGGTCAGCCCCAGCATTTT

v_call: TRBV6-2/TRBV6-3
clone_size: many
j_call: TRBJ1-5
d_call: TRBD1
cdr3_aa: CASSRLGTGGDQPQHF
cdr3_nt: TGTGCCAGCAGCCGTCTCGGGACAGGGGGCGATCAGCCCCAGCATTTT

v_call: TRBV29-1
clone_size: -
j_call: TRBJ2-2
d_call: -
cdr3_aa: CSVGRGGTGELFF
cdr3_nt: TGCAGCGTTGGTCGCGGAGGGACCGGGGAGCTGTTTTTT

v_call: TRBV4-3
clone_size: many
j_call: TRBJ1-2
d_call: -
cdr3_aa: CASSQVKGTRGPNYGYTF
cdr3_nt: TGCGCCAGCAGCCAAGTAAAGGGTACTAGAGGCCCGAACTATGGCTACACCTTC

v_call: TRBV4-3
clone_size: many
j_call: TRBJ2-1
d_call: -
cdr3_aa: CASSPLGSANNEQFF
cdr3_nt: TGCGCCAGCAGCCCCCTTGGGTCAGCCAACAATGAGCAGTTCTTC